Below, 7 T cell receptor beta chains from the same sample are listed, as sequenced in a study of spatial heterogeneity in lung cancer. As for time point: sample taken at primary tumor resection. Extraction of whole RNA from tumor, nontumor lung or frozen PBMC preceded unsorted sequencing. TCRdb fed the 5' RACE reads into MiXCR, producing one record per CDR3 protein. The sample consists of about 75,000 distinct CDR3 sequences, roughly 15% of them appearing once. The source was PBMCs, collected at surgery. All receptors derive from a male donor with early-stage non-small cell lung cancer.

The rearrangement links TRBV3-1 to TRBJ2-1, with D unresolved. The CDR3 has 15 amino acids. V was clipped by 5 bases and J by 0 bases, with 11 bases between them. CDR1 and CDR2 from the germline V gene are LGHDT and YNNKEL (reference sequence). This CDR3 reads CASSIYLSSYNEQFF. In nucleotides, the CDR3 is TGTGCCAGCAGCATATACCTTAGCTCCTACAATGAGCAGTTCTTC.

There are a few counts of this clonotype. The CDR3 coding sequence is TGTGCTAGTGGTTTGCAGGCAGGGGGCTGGTCTGAAGCTTTCTTT. Translated, it gives CASGLQAGGWSEAFF. The chain is built from TRBV12-5 and TRBJ1-1, with TRBD1 matching 8 bases. With 2 bases clipped from V and 6 bases from J, the junction kept 8 bases outside the gene matches. The CDR3 runs 15 residues. Germline values: CDR1 LGHNT, CDR2 FRNRAP.

This clonotype appeared many times. This rearrangement joins TRBV9 to TRBJ2-7; 7 nucleotides match TRBD2. The CDR3 extends over 15 amino acids. J lost 0 bases, V lost 0 bases, and 3 bases had no gene match. Germline lookup yields CDR1 SGDLS and CDR2 YYNGEE. The DNA for the CDR3 is TGTGCCAGCAGCGTAGATGGACTAGTCTCCTACGAGCAGTACTTC. Amino acid sequence: CASSVDGLVSYEQYF.

This clonotype was detected many times. As DNA, the CDR3 is TGTGCCAGTAGTATCACGGCGTCTAGCCGAGAGACCCAGTACTTC. As protein: CASSITASSRETQYF. The V gene is TRBV19, the J gene TRBJ2-5; TRBD2 is a possible D gene (5 bases). The CDR3 sequence is 15 residues long. The germline V and J ends were trimmed by 3 bases and 4 bases, with 15 bases remaining between them. Germline CDR1 is LNHDA and CDR2 is SQIVND (reference sequence). The variable domain in full, with the rest retrieved from reference TRBV19 and TRBJ2-5, is DGGITQSPKYLFRKEGQNVTLSCEQNLNHDAMYWYRQDPGQGLRLIYYSQIVNDFQKGDIAEGYSVSREKKESFPLTVTSAQKNPTAFYLCASSITASSRETQYFGPGTRLLVL.

The chain recombines TRBV2 with TRBJ1-1; perhaps TRBD1 as D (5 bases). In germline, CDR1 is SNHLY, CDR2 FYNNEI. Trimming cost V 6 bases and J 5 bases, with 19 bases left between them. The CDR3 contains 15 residues. CDR3 residues: CASSLDGGGSTEAFF. CDR3 coding DNA: TGTGCCAGCAGCTTGGATGGCGGGGGTAGTACTGAAGCTTTCTTT.

This clonotype was seen ten or more times. The chain joins TRBV7-2 to TRBJ2-3; TRBD2 matches at 7 bases. The CDR3 covers 16 residues. The germline V gene has CDR1 SGHTA and CDR2 FQGNSA. V shed 5 bases and J 3 bases; nucleotides not matched to a gene: 11. The CDR3 region is CASSTRGAGVTDTQYF. Here the CDR3 DNA reads TGTGCCAGCAGCACTCGCGGCGCGGGAGTGACAGATACGCAGTATTTT.

The gene calls are TRBV29-1 and TRBJ2-1; D is possibly TRBD1 or TRBD2 (5 bases each). The CDR3 has 14 amino acids. Germline CDR1 and CDR2: SQVTM and ANQGSEA. V dropped 5 bases and J dropped 8 bases, with 19 bases sitting between them. This chain's CDR3 is CSVRPGPISYEQFF. CDR3 bases: TGCAGCGTTAGACCGGGACCCATTTCTTATGAGCAGTTCTTC.